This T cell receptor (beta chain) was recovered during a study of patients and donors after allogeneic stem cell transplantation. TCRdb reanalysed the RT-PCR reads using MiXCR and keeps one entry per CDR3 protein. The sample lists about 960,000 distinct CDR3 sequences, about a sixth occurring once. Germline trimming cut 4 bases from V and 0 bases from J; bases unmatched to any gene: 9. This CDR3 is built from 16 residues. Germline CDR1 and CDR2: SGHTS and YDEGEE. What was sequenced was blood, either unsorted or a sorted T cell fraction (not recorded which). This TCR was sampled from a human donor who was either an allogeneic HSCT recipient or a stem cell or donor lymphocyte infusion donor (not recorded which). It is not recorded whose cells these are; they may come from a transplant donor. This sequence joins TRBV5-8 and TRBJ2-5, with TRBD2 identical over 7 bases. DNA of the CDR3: TGTGCCAGCAGCGAGTCCGGGACTACCCACCAAGAGACCCAGTACTTC. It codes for CASSESGTTHQETQYF. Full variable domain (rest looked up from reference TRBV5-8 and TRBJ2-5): EAGVTQSPTHLIKTRGQQATLRCSPISGHTSVYWYQQALGLGLQFLLWYDEGEERNRGNFPPRFSGRQFPNYSSELNVNALELEDSALYLCASSESGTTHQETQYFGPGTRLLVL.